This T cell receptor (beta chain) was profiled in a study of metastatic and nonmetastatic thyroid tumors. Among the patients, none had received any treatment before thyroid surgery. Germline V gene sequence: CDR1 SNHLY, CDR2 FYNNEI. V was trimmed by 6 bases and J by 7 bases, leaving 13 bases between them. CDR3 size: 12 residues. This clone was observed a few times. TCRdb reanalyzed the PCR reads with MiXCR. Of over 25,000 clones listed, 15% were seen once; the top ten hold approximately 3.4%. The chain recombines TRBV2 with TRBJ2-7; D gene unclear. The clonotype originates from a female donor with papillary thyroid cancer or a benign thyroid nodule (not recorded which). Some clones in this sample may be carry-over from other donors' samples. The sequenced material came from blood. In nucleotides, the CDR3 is TGTGCCAGCAGCCACGATAAAGGTGAGCAGTACTTC. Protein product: CASSHDKGEQYF.